The present entry profiles one TCR beta chain with its context. Its specificity is not known. This entry comes from a study of cytomegalovirus exposure and HLA in healthy donors. Looking at the study overall: The 95 to 150 validation repertoires and the roughly 670 first-cohort repertoires shared a platform, a later analysis reported.

Produced via immunoSEQ multiplex PCR; TCRdb's table is partial and in-frame only. The sample yields some 43,000 clones, 80% to 95% seen once. This CDR3 is 14 amino acids long. Germline assignment: CDR1 SGHDN and CDR2 FVKESK. Trimming cost V 4 bases and J 3 bases, with 9 bases left between them. Whole-study findings and limits: Most observed TCR sequences were rare, whereas some public TCRs were detected in many donors. Diagnosis of cytomegalovirus status made by the classifier reportedly showed high specificity and sensitivity. In vitro data verified three CMV-associated chains as specific for CMV antigens.

The source is a man between 18 and 29 years old in good health and CMV-seronegative. The chain uses TRBV14 and TRBJ2-2, with D perhaps TRBD1 (6 bases). Sequenced sample: PBMCs. DNA for the CDR3: TGTGCCAGCAGCCTCCAGGGGTACACCGGGGAGCTGTTTTTT. Translating it yields CASSLQGYTGELFF.